The clone carrying this T cell receptor beta chain was detected only a few times. TCRdb's table, derived via immunoSEQ multiplex PCR, lists solely in-frame clones and lacks some. This sample yields some 140,000 clones, of which about 76% are seen a single time; 10% to 15% belongs to the top ten. These data belong to a study of blood T cell repertoires in COVID-19. Study at large: Specimens from acute and convalescent COVID-19 originated in the United States, Italy and Spain.

From germline, CDR1 is ENHRY and CDR2 SYGVKD. CDR3 length equals 16 residues. J lost 7 bases, V lost 3 bases, and 12 bases had no gene match. This chain uses TRBV10-3 with TRBJ2-1; TRBD2 matches at 7 bases. Material: peripheral blood. This receptor was taken from an elderly man with acute or convalescent COVID-19. CDR3 in DNA: TGTGCCATCAGTGACAGGTGGAGCGGGGTATCTAATGAGCAGTTCTTC. It encodes CAISDRWSGVSNEQFF.